The next 4 T cell receptor beta chains were all read from a single sample in a study of cytomegalovirus exposure and HLA in healthy donors. The primer mix had 60 Vbeta and 13 Jbeta primers. The assay was immunoSEQ multiplex PCR, and TCRdb's table has in-frame clones only and misses some. The repertoire holds over 150,000 clones, with over 80% as singletons. The sequenced material came from PBMCs. These receptors were taken from a male donor in good health and CMV-seronegative.

The CDR3 protein is CASSFPPTGGSGELFF. DNA of the CDR3: TGTGCCAGCAGCTTCCCCCCAACAGGGGGATCGGGGGAGCTGTTTTTT. This chain joins TRBV7-9 and TRBJ2-2, with 8 bases identical to TRBD1. The V segment lost 3 bases and the J segment 8 bases; nucleotides outside the gene matches: 11. CDR1 and CDR2 (germline): SEHNR, FQNEAQ (reference sequence). The CDR3 spans 16 residues.

This chain links TRBV5-1 with TRBJ2-3; 9 bases line up with TRBD2. This CDR3 spans 15 amino acids. J lost 1 base, V lost 2 bases, and 2 bases had no gene match. Germline V gene sequence: CDR1 SGHRS, CDR2 YFSETQ. This CDR3 reads CASSFSGGGTDTQYF. The CDR3 DNA reads TGCGCCAGCAGCTTTAGCGGGGGAGGCACAGATACGCAGTATTTT.

This clone has only one observation. V is TRBV7-6 and J is TRBJ1-5, with 9 bases fitting TRBD1. CDR3 length: 14 amino acids. Germline loops: CDR1 SGHVS, CDR2 FNYEAQ. Trimming removed 3 bases from V and 7 bases from J; junction bases left unmatched: 4. CDR3 amino acids: CASSLGQGSQPQHF. Written as DNA, the CDR3 is TGTGCCAGCAGCTTGGGACAGGGCAGCCAGCCCCAGCATTTT.

The rearrangement links TRBV6-1 to TRBJ2-2, with 7 nucleotides matching TRBD2. CDR3 size: 14 residues. Germline V CDR1 and CDR2: MNHNS, SASEGT. The J segment lost 7 bases and the V segment lost 8 bases, leaving 10 bases of the junction unmatched. CDR3 residues: CASGQRGMIGELFF. CDR3 bases: TGTGCCAGCGGGCAGCGGGGTATGATCGGGGAGCTGTTTTTT.